A selection of T cell receptor beta chains follows, all from one sample in a study of blood T cells in healthy people across ages. TCRdb reprocessed the 5' RACE reads with MiXCR, giving one entry per CDR3 protein. The data hold 1.5 million to 2 million distinct CDR3 sequences, with roughly 50% observed a single time. Material: blood. Source of these receptors: a woman between 35 and 50 years old in good health. Each CDR3 is given without its conserved first and last residue.

v_gene	j_gene	CDR3aa
TRBV7-2	TRBJ2-3	ASSPHPGDTQY
TRBV11-2	TRBJ1-5	ASSRSPQGYQPQH
TRBV12-3/TRBV12-4	.	ATGGNGGETQY
TRBV28	TRBJ2-1	ASSPRTGDSNEQF
TRBV9	TRBJ1-1	ASSADLAATAEAF
TRBV20-1	TRBJ2-3	SAESPHDTYLTDTQY
TRBV6-2/TRBV6-3	TRBJ2-1	ASSISGAVGDNEQF
TRBV18	TRBJ2-4	ASSPARSPNIQY
TRBV10-3	TRBJ2-3	AISAPTSGTDTQY
TRBV5-6	TRBJ2-7	ASSSPGLAGSSYEQY
TRBV5-1	TRBJ2-1	ASSLIPGTAYNEQF
TRBV7-2	TRBJ2-5	ASSLALVAGAETQY
TRBV6-2/TRBV6-3	TRBJ2-3	ASIPEGAPTDTQY
TRBV4-1	TRBJ1-2	ASSQGPGQNNYGYT
TRBV7-9	TRBJ1-2	VSSLADRLGGYT
TRBV9	TRBJ1-2	ASSARGVANYGYT
TRBV29-1	TRBJ1-4	SVTGQGADNEKLF
TRBV2	TRBJ2-7	ASSEVQGGPYEQY
TRBV7-2	TRBJ2-7	ASSPTRDIVLYEQY
TRBV7-2	.	ASSPREDWSSSYNEQY
TRBV4-3	TRBJ1-2	ASSQDYRTESNYGYT
TRBV4-3	TRBJ2-5	ASSQAGTRPETQY
TRBV4-3	TRBJ1-2	ASSATTGAYGYT
TRBV20-1	TRBJ2-3	SARDPRRLSTDTQY
TRBV6-5	TRBJ2-1	ASNSGVDEQF
TRBV5-1	.	ASSDDSLGYEQY
TRBV12-3/TRBV12-4	TRBJ2-3	ASSFRRSRADTQY
TRBV12-3/TRBV12-4	TRBJ1-1	ASSLLQNTEAF
TRBV29-1	TRBJ2-7	SVEFPPSNSYEQY
TRBV7-2	TRBJ1-4	ASSPRTGLGYEKLF
TRBV18	TRBJ1-2	ASSGDSTYGYT
TRBV20-1	TRBJ2-1	SARDFALLNEQF
TRBV12-3/TRBV12-4	TRBJ2-5	ASRVTGEETQY
TRBV29-1	TRBJ2-3	SVESPRGQASTDTQY
TRBV20-1	TRBJ2-7	SARDWRGGAYEQY
TRBV7-9	TRBJ2-5	ASSLGSSVYQETQY
TRBV20-1	TRBJ2-3	SARVAGGGDTQY
TRBV5-6	TRBJ2-1	ASSSSHGLSSYNEQF
TRBV12-5	TRBJ2-5	ASGLVHQGIGTQY
TRBV25-1	TRBJ2-1	ASARTGTSGFNEQF
TRBV5-1	TRBJ2-1	ASSLTGEQF
TRBV6-5	TRBJ2-4	ASSRTGTGENIQY
TRBV12-3/TRBV12-4	TRBJ2-5	ASSYSGGAIETQY
TRBV28	TRBJ1-1	ASSPRQGRGTEAF
TRBV4-2	TRBJ2-4	ASSQGQGDWIQY
TRBV5-6	TRBJ2-1	ASTGRGSSYNEQF
TRBV25-1	.	ASSEWGLDEQY
TRBV12-3/TRBV12-4	TRBJ1-1	ASSPRGGGGTEAF
TRBV20-1	TRBJ2-5	SARDLRGGRETQY
TRBV7-6	TRBJ2-3	ASSTSADTQY
TRBV7-2	.	ASSTRTSGGRETQY
TRBV18	TRBJ2-6	ASSPTGSSLSGANVLT
TRBV20-1	TRBJ2-7	SASGSAYEQY
TRBV6-6	TRBJ2-5	ASRSGGRQETQY
TRBV4-2	TRBJ1-2	ASSQDLGAGNGYT
TRBV4-1	TRBJ2-1	ASSQGIGKNEQF
TRBV28	TRBJ2-5	ASSFPGNQQETQY